Listed here are 26 T cell receptor beta chains from one sample, sequenced in a study of shared clonotypes between healthy human individuals. Only in-frame clones appear in the TCRdb table, and some are missing; sequencing was by immunoSEQ multiplex PCR. The sample lists over 2 million clones, 80% to 95% occurring once. The sequencing input was naive CD4+ T cells from PBMCs. As for subset: CD45RA+ positively selected. Receptor source: a man between 18 and 35 years old in good health. Some clones in this sample may be carry-over from other donors' samples.

This clone appeared once. The gene calls are TRBV6-1 and TRBJ1-2, with a tentative D call TRBD1 (6 bases). The germline CDR1 and CDR2 sequences are MNHNS and SASEGT. The V end was cut by 6 bases, the J end by 2 bases, with 13 bases between. The CDR3 is 14 amino acids. The CDR3, as DNA: TGTGCCAGCAGGGGCAGGGGAGAAAACTATGGCTACACCTTC. This encodes CASRGRGENYGYTF.

This chain uses TRBV15 with TRBJ1-4; 9 nucleotides line up with TRBD1. Germline CDR1 and CDR2: LNHNV and YYDKDF (reference sequence). The trim removed 0 bases at V and 7 bases at J, leaving 0 bases unmatched. The CDR3 sequence is 14 residues long. CDR3 residues: CATSREGQGEKLFF. Here the CDR3 DNA reads TGTGCCACCAGCAGAGAGGGACAGGGTGAAAAACTGTTTTTT.

In the case of this clone: This sample also contains other DNA sequences that code for the same CDR3. The rearrangement uses TRBV28 and TRBJ1-1, with unresolved D. Trimming shortened V by 3 bases and J by 2 bases, and 4 bases separated the two germline ends. CDR1 is MDHEN and CDR2 is SYDVKM in the germline V gene. The CDR3 length is 12 residues. The CDR3 DNA reads as TGTGCCAGCAGTTTTCTAAACACTGAAGCTTTCTTT. The encoded protein is CASSFLNTEAFF.

The gene calls are TRBV5-1 and TRBJ2-1; TRBD1 or TRBD2 may be the D gene (5 bases each). Trimming removed 7 bases from V and 7 bases from J, with 15 bases in between. The CDR3 consists of 13 residues. Germline loops: CDR1 SGHRS, CDR2 YFSETQ. The CDR3 is CASSSGWGNEQFF. DNA of the CDR3: TGCGCCAGCTCTTCGGGCTGGGGGAATGAGCAGTTCTTC.

V is TRBV4-1 and J is TRBJ1-1; a weak D match, TRBD1 (5 bases). CDR1 is MGHRA and CDR2 is YSYEKL in the germline V gene. This CDR3 is built from 17 residues. V was clipped by 0 bases and J by 0 bases, with 14 bases between them. The CDR3 here is CASSQDRDRGVNTEAFF. The CDR3 DNA reads as TGCGCCAGCAGCCAAGATCGCGATAGGGGAGTGAACACTGAAGCTTTCTTT.

On this clone itself: The sample has other DNA sequences that encode this CDR3 too. The chain uses TRBV28 and TRBJ1-2; D is ambiguous. The CDR3 has 11 residues. Germline assignment: CDR1 MDHEN and CDR2 SYDVKM. V lost 4 bases to trimming and J lost 8 bases, with 8 bases between them. The CDR3 nucleotides read TGTGCCAGCAGTTCCCGAGGAGGCTACACCTTC. Protein: CASSSRGGYTF.

The genes are TRBV7-8 and TRBJ1-5, with D uncertain. V gave up 1 base and J gave up 4 bases, with 11 bases separating them. This CDR3 contains 15 residues. The germline V gene has CDR1 SGHVS and CDR2 FQNEAQ. The chain's CDR3 is CASSLDGVSNQPQHF. The CDR3 nucleotides are TGTGCCAGCAGCTTAGACGGGGTCAGTAATCAGCCCCAGCATTTT.

This rearrangement joins TRBV4-2 to TRBJ2-7, with a possible D match to TRBD2 (6 bases). CDR1 LGHNA and CDR2 YNFKEQ come from the germline V gene. The CDR3 spans 12 residues. V lost 2 bases to trimming and J lost 7 bases, with 9 bases between them. CDR3 in DNA: TGTGCCAGCAGCCAAACCCGGGAGGAGCAGTACTTC. Amino acid sequence: CASSQTREEQYF.

The rearrangement uses TRBV19 and TRBJ1-5; D gene ambiguous. The CDR3 is 16 residues long. CDR1 is LNHDA and CDR2 is SQIVND in the germline V gene (reference sequence). V gave up 6 bases and J gave up 3 bases, with 18 bases separating them. The CDR3 DNA sequence: TGTGCCAGTAGCCATAACGGGTTGGGAGACAATCAGCCCCAGCATTTT. This translates into CASSHNGLGDNQPQHF. Together with reference TRBV19 and TRBJ1-5, the CDR3 gives the full variable domain: DGGITQSPKYLFRKEGQNVTLSCEQNLNHDAMYWYRQDPGQGLRLIYYSQIVNDFQKGDIAEGYSVSREKKESFPLTVTSAQKNPTAFYLCASSHNGLGDNQPQHFGDGTRLSIL.

The rearrangement links TRBV5-1 to TRBJ2-1; the D gene is possibly TRBD1 (5 bases). Per the germline V gene, CDR1 is SGHRS and CDR2 is YFSETQ. V was cut by 3 bases and J by 0 bases, with 10 bases left in between. CDR3 size: 15 residues. The CDR3 loop reads CASSSAGNSYNEQFF. CDR3 nucleotide sequence: TGCGCCAGCAGCTCGGCAGGGAACTCCTACAATGAGCAGTTCTTC.

Turning to this clone: Additional DNA sequences in this sample encode the identical CDR3. This chain uses TRBV7-9 with TRBJ1-1; tentatively, D is TRBD1 (5 bases). Germline V lookup: CDR1 SEHNR, CDR2 FQNEAQ (reference sequence). Trimming left V 2 bases short and J 2 bases short, with 6 bases between. CDR3 size: 13 residues. In nucleotides, the CDR3 is TGTGCCAGCAGCTTACAGGGAAACACTGAAGCTTTCTTT. Translating gives CASSLQGNTEAFF. The entire variable domain, with the rest obtained from reference TRBV7-9 and TRBJ1-1, is as follows: DTGVSQNPRHKITKRGQNVTFRCDPISEHNRLYWYRQTLGQGPEFLTYFQNEAQLEKSRLLSDRFSAERPKGSFSTLEIQRTEQGDSAMYLCASSLQGNTEAFFGQGTRLTVV.

In its sample, this clone was seen once. Other DNA sequences in this sample translate to the same CDR3. The V call is TRBV15, the J call TRBJ2-3, with D hard to call. Germline V gene sequence: CDR1 LNHNV, CDR2 YYDKDF (reference sequence). The CDR3 has 12 amino acids. The V and J ends lost 3 bases and 4 bases respectively, with 5 bases between them. CDR3 bases: TGTGCCACCAGCAGGGTGGCAGATACGCAGTATTTT. Translation gives CATSRVADTQYF.

V and J are TRBV9 and TRBJ1-1, with D perhaps TRBD1 (6 bases). Trimming stripped 0 bases from V and 4 bases from J, with 19 bases between. CDR1 SGDLS and CDR2 YYNGEE come from the germline V gene. The CDR3 has 17 amino acids. The CDR3 is CASSVEAGGPGLTEAFF. In DNA, the CDR3 is TGTGCCAGCAGCGTAGAAGCGGGGGGCCCCGGACTCACTGAAGCTTTCTTT.

The V gene is TRBV7-2, the J gene TRBJ2-1, with 7 nucleotides matching TRBD2. The CDR3 totals 19 residues. The J segment lost 0 bases and the V segment lost 1 base, leaving 12 bases of the junction unmatched. Germline V lookup: CDR1 SGHTA, CDR2 FQGNSA. CDR3 nucleotides: TGTGCCAGCAGCTTAGGAGCGGGACGGTTTCTTAACTCCTACAATGAGCAGTTCTTC. This sequence encodes CASSLGAGRFLNSYNEQFF.

The CDR3 reads CASSEALGLNTEAFF. The CDR3 nucleotides read TGTGCCAGCAGTGAAGCGTTGGGACTGAACACTGAAGCTTTCTTT. The rearrangement uses TRBV6-1 and TRBJ1-1, with D perhaps TRBD1 (5 bases). V was shortened by 0 bases and J by 0 bases, with 8 bases between the two germline ends. Germline V lookup: CDR1 MNHNS, CDR2 SASEGT. The CDR3 is 15 amino acids.

V gene TRBV7-2 combines with J gene TRBJ2-3; 12 bases agree with TRBD2. There are 16 residues in the CDR3. Per the germline V gene, CDR1 is SGHTA and CDR2 is FQGNSA. Trimming removed 6 bases from V and 4 bases from J; junction bases left unmatched: 8. The CDR3 reads CASRAASGRAADTQYF. The CDR3 bases are TGTGCCAGCAGAGCGGCTAGCGGGAGGGCGGCAGATACGCAGTATTTT.

The V gene is TRBV18, the J gene TRBJ2-5; D is uncertain. This CDR3 comprises 12 residues. Trimming pared 2 bases from V and 7 bases from J, leaving 8 bases between. The V gene's germline CDR1 is KGHSH and CDR2 LQKENI. The CDR3 nucleotides are TGTGCCAGCTCACCAACACTGGGGACCCAGTACTTC. It specifies CASSPTLGTQYF. Variable domain in full (rest from reference TRBV18 and TRBJ2-5): NAGVMQNPRHLVRRRGQEARLRCSPMKGHSHVYWYRQLPEEGLKFMVYLQKENIIDESGMPKERFSAEFPKEGPSILRIQQVVRGDSAAYFCASSPTLGTQYFGPGTRLLVL.

This chain links TRBV18 with TRBJ2-5; 9 positions match TRBD1. V shed 4 bases and J 4 bases; nucleotides not matched to a gene: 4. This CDR3 contains 14 residues. CDR1 is KGHSH, CDR2 LQKENI, per germline. This chain's CDR3 is CASSQRTGAETQYF. CDR3 in DNA: TGTGCCAGCTCACAAAGGACAGGGGCAGAGACCCAGTACTTC.

The chain employs TRBV6-4 and TRBJ2-7; 9 bases fit TRBD2. Germline CDR1 and CDR2: MRHNA and SNTAGT. V lost 5 bases to trimming and J lost 2 bases; unmatched junction nucleotides: 4. This CDR3 has 14 amino acids. CDR3 residues: CASSMTSGTYEQYF. The CDR3 DNA reads TGTGCCAGCAGTATGACTAGCGGAACCTACGAGCAGTACTTC.

J is TRBJ1-2 and V is TRBV7-3, with TRBD1 identical over 11 bases. Germline V gene lookup returns CDR1 SGHTA and CDR2 FQGTGA. The CDR3 consists of 14 residues. The J segment lost 4 bases and the V segment lost 5 bases, leaving 3 bases of the junction unmatched. Here the CDR3 DNA reads TGTGCCAGCAGCCCAGGACAGGGGGCCTATGGCTACACCTTC. It encodes CASSPGQGAYGYTF.

About this clone itself: The sample contains more than one DNA sequence encoding this CDR3. The chain joins TRBV19 to TRBJ2-5; tentatively, D is TRBD1 or TRBD2 (6 bases each). V was pared by 3 bases and J by 5 bases, with 13 bases between. This CDR3 has 14 residues. The germline CDR1 and CDR2 sequences are LNHDA and SQIVND (reference sequence). In DNA form, the CDR3 reads TGTGCCAGTAGTATTGGAGGGCAGGGGGAGACCCAGTACTTC. Translated: CASSIGGQGETQYF.

In its sample, this clone was seen once. V gene TRBV2 combines with J gene TRBJ2-5; 11 bases match TRBD1. CDR1 SNHLY and CDR2 FYNNEI come from the germline V gene. The CDR3 consists of 14 residues. The trim removed 6 bases at V and 4 bases at J, leaving 4 bases unmatched. The CDR3 nucleotides read TGTGCCAGCAGACGGACAGGGGGCTCAGAGACCCAGTACTTC. Amino acid sequence: CASRRTGGSETQYF.

This chain links TRBV4-1 with TRBJ2-2; 11 positions agree with TRBD2. Losses at the gene ends were 5 bases for V and 5 bases for J; bases not matched to a gene: 13. The CDR3 runs to 18 residues. Germline lookup yields CDR1 MGHRA and CDR2 YSYEKL. The CDR3 DNA reads as TGCGCCAGCAGCGGTAGGGTCACTAGCGGGAGTCTAACCGGGGAGCTGTTTTTT. Protein sequence: CASSGRVTSGSLTGELFF.

CDR3 amino acids: CAISREAPGNTIYF. CDR3 nucleotides: TGTGCCATCAGCAGGGAGGCTCCTGGAAACACCATATATTTT. This sequence joins TRBV10-3 and TRBJ1-3; tentative D call: TRBD1 (5 bases). The germline CDR1 and CDR2 sequences are ENHRY and SYGVKD. V lost 6 bases and J 2 bases, leaving 11 bases between the germline ends. This CDR3 comprises 14 residues.

V and J are TRBV29-1 and TRBJ2-1, with no clear D. Germline assignment: CDR1 SQVTM and CDR2 ANQGSEA. This CDR3 spans 13 amino acids. V lost 1 base to trimming and J lost 6 bases, with 10 bases between them. CDR3 region: CSVEGDSSNEQFF. The CDR3 DNA follows: TGCAGCGTTGAAGGAGATTCCAGCAATGAGCAGTTCTTC.

A single count supports this clone. The chain has TRBV28 and TRBJ1-1, with 7 positions matching TRBD1. J was trimmed by 7 bases and V by 4 bases; bases with no gene match: 3. The CDR3 is 12 amino acids. CDR1 MDHEN and CDR2 SYDVKM come from the germline V gene. The CDR3 sequence is CASSSGGIEAFF. The CDR3 nucleotides read TGTGCCAGCAGTTCAGGGGGGATTGAAGCTTTCTTT.